This T cell receptor (beta chain) was retrieved from a study of T cell clones after liver transplantation. Study-level information: Blood was drawn pre-transplant, before withdrawal, and after full or failed withdrawal.

The data were produced by immunoSEQ multiplex PCR, yet TCRdb's version contains in-frame clones alone and is incomplete. The table shows about 100,000 clones, with approximately 78% occurring only once. CDR1 and CDR2 (germline): SGHDT, YYEEEE. The V and J ends lost 5 bases and 6 bases respectively, with 11 bases between them. The CDR3 sequence is 12 residues long. The receptor was derived from a human donor who received a liver transplant. The gene calls are TRBV5-6 and TRBJ1-1; no reliable D call. Here the sequenced sample was CD4+ T cells from blood, taken before liver transplant. This CDR3 reads CASSMAGSEAFF. The CDR3 DNA sequence: TGTGCCAGCAGTATGGCGGGGTCTGAAGCTTTCTTT.